Listed below are T cell receptor beta chains from one sample, sequenced in a study of response to subunit inactivated influenza vaccine. TCRdb re-called the RT-PCR reads through MiXCR, storing one row per CDR3 protein. The sample records more than 700,000 distinct CDR3 sequences, approximately 21% being singletons. This specimen consisted of PBMCs from blood, obtained 5 days after vaccination. These receptors came from a man in his forties or fifties who received an inactivated influenza vaccine. Each CDR3 is given with its conserved first and last residue. D genes are given only for firm matches. Clone size is given for some rows only: seen once, a few or many times, or a class if the clone is expanded.

>TRBV4-2|15|TRBJ2-7|many|TRBD1
TGTGCCAGCAGCCAAGTTGGACAGGGCGGCTACGAGCAGTACTTC
CASSQVGQGGYEQYF
>TRBV11-2|18|TRBJ2-3|NA|TRBD2
TGTGCCAGCAGCTTATATTTTCGGCCTAGCGGCCCCACAGATACGCAGTATTTT
CASSLYFRPSGPTDTQYF
>TRBV24-1|12|TRBJ2-1|NA|TRBD1
TGTGCCACCAGTGATGCCCGGGACAGGGTGTTCTTC
CATSDARDRVFF
>TRBV28|16|TRBJ2-1|NA|TRBD2
TGTGCCAGCAGTTTATTAGGGGTAGCGGGCCGCGATGAGCAGTTCTTC
CASSLLGVAGRDEQFF
>TRBV20-1|13|TRBJ2-1|NA|NA
TGCAGTGCTAGCGGGAGTGCTCTCAATGAGCAGTTCTTC
CSASGSALNEQFF
>TRBV3-1|19|TRBJ2-1|few|TRBD2
TGTGCCAGCAGCCAGACCGGGACTAGCGGGAGGGCCTCCTACAATGAGCAGTTCTTC
CASSQTGTSGRASYNEQFF
>TRBV12-3/TRBV12-4|16|TRBJ2-2|many|NA
TGTGCCAGCAGTCCCCGAGACAGGGGAGGGACCGGGGAGCTGTTTTTT
CASSPRDRGGTGELFF
>TRBV5-6|15|TRBJ1-2|NA|NA
TGTGCCAGCAGCTTGGCAGGGACCCTCAACTATGGCTACACCTTC
CASSLAGTLNYGYTF
>TRBV5-1|15|TRBJ2-2|NA|TRBD1
TGCGCCAGCAGCCCACTCACAGGGGCTGGCGGGGAGCTGTTTTTT
CASSPLTGAGGELFF
>TRBV20-1|15|TRBJ2-3|NA|TRBD2
TGCAGTGCTAGAGTTAGCGGGGGGGCTGGAGATACGCAGTATTTT
CSARVSGGAGDTQYF
>TRBV5-1|20|TRBJ1-4|few|NA
TGCGCCAGCAGCTTGGGCGGGATCGGCGGTCGCTCTGCAACTAATGAAAAACTGTTTTTT
CASSLGGIGGRSATNEKLFF
>TRBV7-9|16|TRBJ2-3|NA|TRBD2
TGTGCCAGCAGCTTAGGGACTAGCGGGATACCAGATACGCAGTATTTT
CASSLGTSGIPDTQYF
>TRBV7-3|15|TRBJ2-3|few|TRBD1
TGTGCCAGCAGCTTGACAGGGGGCGCGACAGATACGCAGTATTTT
CASSLTGGATDTQYF
>TRBV6-5|15|TRBJ1-1|NA|TRBD1
TGTGCCAGCAGTTACTTAGGACAGGGTTCTGCTGAAGCTTTCTTT
CASSYLGQGSAEAFF
>TRBV28|14|TRBJ2-7|NA|TRBD2
TGTGCCAGCAGTTTTCAGACTAGCGGCTACGAGCAGTACTTC
CASSFQTSGYEQYF
>TRBV20-1|15|TRBJ2-1|NA|TRBD2
TGCAGTGCAGAGGGACTAGCTATTTCCTACAATGAGCAGTTCTTC
CSAEGLAISYNEQFF
>TRBV12-3/TRBV12-4|11|TRBJ2-3|NA|NA
TGTGCCAGCAGCACAGGGTATACGCAGTATTTT
CASSTGYTQYF
>TRBV7-9|13|TRBJ1-6|NA|NA
TGTGCCAGCAGCTCGGGGTTGAATTCACCCCTCCACTTT
CASSSGLNSPLHF
>TRBV28|14|TRBJ1-1|NA|TRBD1
TGTGCCAGCAGGGTAACCGGCAGGGGGGGGGAAGCTTTCTTT
CASRVTGRGGEAFF
>TRBV6-5|15|TRBJ2-3|few|NA
TGTGCCAGCAGTTACCAGGGTAGGGGCACAGATACGCAGTATTTT
CASSYQGRGTDTQYF
>TRBV2|13|TRBJ2-1|few|NA
TGTGCCAGCACCACCGGCTTTGACCATGAGCAGTTCTTC
CASTTGFDHEQFF
>TRBV29-1|12|TRBJ2-5|NA|NA
TGCAGCGTTGAGTCCAGCGGTCGGACCCAGTACTTC
CSVESSGRTQYF
>TRBV5-1|14|TRBJ1-2|NA|NA
TGCGCCAGCAGCTTGGAGAGGACTAACTATGGCTACACCTTC
CASSLERTNYGYTF
>TRBV7-9|13|TRBJ2-1|many|NA
TGTGCCAGCAGCTGGGGGCTTTACAATGAGCAGTTCTTC
CASSWGLYNEQFF
>TRBV29-1|10|TRBJ2-1|few|NA
TGCAGCGCGGGCCCCGCTGAGCAGTTCTTC
CSAGPAEQFF
>TRBV4-3|15|TRBJ2-3|few|NA
TGCGCCAGCAGCCAAGAGGCCAGAAGCACAGATACGCAGTATTTT
CASSQEARSTDTQYF
>TRBV28|17|TRBJ1-5|few|NA
TGTGCCAGCAGCTCGTCCCAGGAGATCTATAGCAATCAGCCCCAGCATTTT
CASSSSQEIYSNQPQHF
>TRBV7-2|16|TRBJ2-5|few|TRBD2
TGTGCCAGCAGCCTAAGACTAGCGGGGGGCAGAGAGACCCAGTACTTC
CASSLRLAGGRETQYF
>TRBV6-2/TRBV6-3|11|TRBJ2-5|NA|NA
TGTGCCAGCAGCACTAATTCGGCCCAGTACTTC
CASSTNSAQYF
>TRBV11-2|15|TRBJ2-7|NA|NA
TGTGCCAGCAGCCCCCAATTAGGGGGGATTTACGAGCAGTACTTC
CASSPQLGGIYEQYF
>TRBV11-3|17|TRBJ2-2|NA|TRBD2
TGTGCCAGCAGCCCGGGACTAGCGGGAGTAAACACCGGGGAGCTGTTTTTT
CASSPGLAGVNTGELFF
>TRBV11-1|16|TRBJ2-3|NA|NA
TGTGCCAGCAGCCCCGGACAGTCGACTAGCACAGATACGCAGTATTTT
CASSPGQSTSTDTQYF
>TRBV11-3|14|TRBJ2-1|few|TRBD2
TGTGCCAGCAGCTTCGGAGCAGCGGGAGCTGAGCAGTTCTTC
CASSFGAAGAEQFF
>TRBV6-2/TRBV6-3|14|TRBJ1-5|NA|NA
TGTGCCAGCAAGGACCGGACAACCGATCAGCCCCAGCATTTT
CASKDRTTDQPQHF
>TRBV29-1|14|TRBJ1-2|NA|NA
TGCAGCGCCCAAACCCTTGGACAGCTCTATGGCTACACCTTC
CSAQTLGQLYGYTF
>TRBV7-2|14|TRBJ1-5|NA|NA
TGTGCCAGCAGCAAGCAGAGTCAAAATCAGCCCCAGCATTTT
CASSKQSQNQPQHF
>TRBV7-2|17|TRBJ2-3|few|NA
TGTGCCAGCAGCTTAGCCCCTCTTCGGCACGCCGCAGATACGCAGTATTTT
CASSLAPLRHAADTQYF
>TRBV6-1|13|TRBJ2-7|few|NA
TGTGCCAGCCGCGAACCCCGGGGTTACGAGCAGTACTTC
CASREPRGYEQYF
>TRBV7-9|15|TRBJ2-1|few|NA
TGTGCCAGCAGCTTATCGGCAGGGGACTACAATGAGCAGTTCTTC
CASSLSAGDYNEQFF
>TRBV12-3/TRBV12-4|13|TRBJ1-3|NA|TRBD1
TGTGCCAGCAAGCCGACAGGGCTAAACACCATATATTTT
CASKPTGLNTIYF
>TRBV10-3|15|TRBJ1-3|NA|NA
TGTGCCACTTCGAGGGGGGACATCTCTGGAAACACCATATATTTT
CATSRGDISGNTIYF
>TRBV20-1|12|TRBJ2-5|few|NA
TGCAGTGCTATGGGCAGCCAAGAGACCCAGTACTTC
CSAMGSQETQYF
>TRBV9|16|TRBJ2-1|NA|TRBD2
TGTGCCAGCAGCGTAGCGCTAGCGGGAGGTCACAATGAGCAGTTCTTC
CASSVALAGGHNEQFF
>TRBV7-9|16|TRBJ2-3|few|TRBD2
TGTGCCAGCAGCTTAGGGACTAGCGAACTCACAGATACGCAGTATTTT
CASSLGTSELTDTQYF
>TRBV24-1|16|TRBJ2-1|NA|TRBD1
TGTGCCACCAGTGATGTACAGGGGCCGACCTACAATGAGCAGTTCTTC
CATSDVQGPTYNEQFF
>TRBV15|14|TRBJ2-7|NA|NA
TGTGCCACCAGCTCCACGACCGCCGTCTACGAGCAGTACTTC
CATSSTTAVYEQYF
>TRBV20-1|14|TRBJ2-2|few|NA
TGCAGTGCTAGAGATCCTCGGACAACCGGGGAGCTGTTTTTT
CSARDPRTTGELFF
>TRBV7-2|12|TRBJ2-7|few|NA
TGTGCCAGCAGCCTGACCAGGGGCGAGCAGTACTTC
CASSLTRGEQYF
>TRBV5-5|15|TRBJ2-5|few|NA
TGTGCCAGCAGCTTGGATCCAGGAGGTCAAGAGACCCAGTACTTC
CASSLDPGGQETQYF
>TRBV29-1|16|TRBJ2-1|NA|TRBD2
TGCAGCGTTGCAACTAGCGGGAGGGCCTTCTACAATGAGCAGTTCTTC
CSVATSGRAFYNEQFF
>TRBV7-2|15|TRBJ2-1|many|NA
TGTGCCAGCAGCTTAGGAGGGATATCCTACAATGAGCAGTTCTTC
CASSLGGISYNEQFF
>TRBV10-3|15|TRBJ2-5|few|TRBD1
TGTGCCATCAGTGAGGGGGGACAGATTCAAGAGACCCAGTACTTC
CAISEGGQIQETQYF
>TRBV20-1|15|TRBJ1-2|many|TRBD1
TGCAGTGCTAGAGATGTGCAGGGGGCCCTCTATGGCTACACCTTC
CSARDVQGALYGYTF
>TRBV20-1|14|TRBJ2-1|NA|NA
TGCAGTGCTAGGTTCGGGACCTCCTACAATGAGCAGTTCTTC
CSARFGTSYNEQFF